The rows below give T cell receptor beta chains drawn from one sample of a study of blood T cell repertoires in COVID-19. The method was immunoSEQ multiplex PCR; TCRdb's version includes in-frame clones alone and lacks a portion of them. The sample carries hundreds of thousands of clones, around 86% recorded once. The sample comprised PBMCs or T cells enriched from blood (not recorded which). These receptors were obtained from a woman between 40 and 50 years old with acute COVID-19. Both conserved end residues are part of each CDR3. D genes are given only for firm matches. Clone size is shown for a subset of rows, as once, few, many or a class of expanded clone.

TRBV9,TRBJ1-2,.,13,.,TGTGCCAGCAGCGCGCGCCACTTAAATGGCTACACCTTC,CASSARHLNGYTF
TRBV2,TRBJ2-7,.,14,TRBD2,TGTGCCAGCAGTAAACAGCGGGAGGGGTACGAGCAGTACTTC,CASSKQREGYEQYF
TRBV7-9,TRBJ2-2,.,15,.,TGTGCCAGCAGCTTCGATTGGGGGGATACCGGGGAGCTGTTTTTT,CASSFDWGDTGELFF
TRBV6-2/TRBV6-3,TRBJ2-3,.,15,.,TGTGCCAGCAGCCCTGGACTGACAATCACAGATACGCAGTATTTT,CASSPGLTITDTQYF
TRBV6-2/TRBV6-3,TRBJ2-7,.,16,TRBD1,TGTGCCAGCAGTTACTCTCGGACAGGGGGGGACTACGAGCAGTACTTC,CASSYSRTGGDYEQYF
TRBV6-5,TRBJ2-7,.,14,.,TGTGCCAGCAGTACGACCGACATGGGCTACGAGCAGTACTTC,CASSTTDMGYEQYF
TRBV6-2/TRBV6-3,TRBJ2-3,few,14,.,TGTGCCAGCAGTTCCGGGACTAGCACAGATACGCAGTATTTT,CASSSGTSTDTQYF
TRBV19,TRBJ2-1,.,15,TRBD2,TGTGCCAGTAGACCGGGACTAGCGTTTTACAATGAGCAGTTCTTC,CASRPGLAFYNEQFF
TRBV2,TRBJ2-1,many,14,.,TGTGCCAGCAGTGACGCGGGATCCTACAATGAGCAGTTCTTC,CASSDAGSYNEQFF
TRBV18,TRBJ2-1,.,12,TRBD1,TGTGCCAGCTCACCAACAGGGGATGAGCAGTTCTTC,CASSPTGDEQFF
TRBV6-5,TRBJ2-3,.,16,TRBD2,TGTGCCAGCAGTTTCACAACTAGCGGGGCCACAGATACGCAGTATTTT,CASSFTTSGATDTQYF
TRBV7-9,TRBJ2-1,.,11,.,TGTGCCAGCAGCGAGGACAATGAGCAGTTCTTC,CASSEDNEQFF
TRBV6-1,TRBJ2-1,once,15,TRBD2,TGTGCCAGCAGTGAAATAAGGACTAGCCAGGATGAGCAGTTCTTC,CASSEIRTSQDEQFF
TRBV2,TRBJ2-7,.,17,.,TGTGCCAGCAACCGTCAGCGGGACACCGTAAGTTCCTACGAGCAGTACTTC,CASNRQRDTVSSYEQYF
TRBV28,TRBJ1-2,.,14,.,TGTGCCAGCACCCCTCGGACTGGAAGCTATGGCTACACCTTC,CASTPRTGSYGYTF
TRBV28,TRBJ1-2,.,15,.,TGTGCCAGCAGGAGACAGGTTCTGACTAACTATGGCTACACCTTC,CASRRQVLTNYGYTF
TRBV18,TRBJ1-2,.,15,.,TGTGCCAGCTCACCATCGGGGGGGGCCCCCTCGGGCTACACCTTC,CASSPSGGAPSGYTF
TRBV14,TRBJ2-7,.,13,TRBD1,TGTGCCAGCAGGGGACAGGGGTACGGCGAGCAGTACTTC,CASRGQGYGEQYF
TRBV7-9,TRBJ2-1,.,15,TRBD1,TGTGCCAGCAGCCCTCGACAGGGGGCTCTCGGTGAGCAGTTCTTC,CASSPRQGALGEQFF
TRBV28,TRBJ1-5,.,15,.,TGTGCCAGCAGTCCCGGGACACCTCCTAATCAGCCCCAGCATTTT,CASSPGTPPNQPQHF
TRBV7-9,TRBJ2-5,.,16,TRBD1,TGTGCCAGCAGCTTAAGGACAGGGGGCCCACAAGAGACCCAGTACTTC,CASSLRTGGPQETQYF
TRBV30,TRBJ1-2,.,14,TRBD1,TGTGCCTGGAGTGGGGACAGGGCCCGCTATGGCTACACCTTC,CAWSGDRARYGYTF
TRBV18,TRBJ2-1,.,17,TRBD2,TGTGCCAGCTCACCACCGGGTGCTAGCGGCGACTACAATGAGCAGTTCTTC,CASSPPGASGDYNEQFF
TRBV9,TRBJ2-7,.,16,TRBD2,TGTGCCAGCAGCGTAGGTCTTAGCGGGAGCCTATACGAGCAGTACTTC,CASSVGLSGSLYEQYF
TRBV7-6,TRBJ2-3,.,15,.,TGTGCCAGCAGCGTGACAGGATCTAGCACAGATACGCAGTATTTT,CASSVTGSSTDTQYF
TRBV9,TRBJ2-3,.,16,TRBD2,TGTGCCAGCAGCGCCACTAGCGGGGGGTACACAGATACGCAGTATTTT,CASSATSGGYTDTQYF
TRBV28,TRBJ2-1,.,11,.,TGTGCCAGCACCGAGTTCAATGAGCAGTTCTTC,CASTEFNEQFF
TRBV7-3,TRBJ2-2,.,13,.,TGTGCCAGCAGCCCCGCGGGGACCGGGGAGCTGTTTTTT,CASSPAGTGELFF
TRBV28,TRBJ2-1,.,16,TRBD2,TGTGCCAGCAGTTTATGGGGACTAGCGGGAAGGAATGAGCAGTTCTTC,CASSLWGLAGRNEQFF
TRBV12-5,TRBJ1-2,.,17,TRBD1,TGTGCTAGTGGTTTGGTAACCGGTCCCGGGACAGGGGAAGGCTACACCTTC,CASGLVTGPGTGEGYTF
TRBV28,TRBJ2-3,.,13,.,TGTGCCAGCAGCTCTATTCGAGGGACAACGCAGTATTTT,CASSSIRGTTQYF
TRBV6-5,TRBJ1-5,.,15,TRBD1,TGTGCCAGCAGGACAATACAGGGGGCGGACCAGCCCCAGCATTTT,CASRTIQGADQPQHF
TRBV3-1/TRBV3-2,TRBJ2-7,.,14,.,TGTGCCAGCAGCCGCCAGTCCCGGGACTACGAGCAGTACTTC,CASSRQSRDYEQYF
TRBV18,TRBJ2-7,.,15,.,TGTGCCAGCTCACCGGGGTCGGCGGGATCCTACGAGCAGTACTTC,CASSPGSAGSYEQYF
TRBV5-6,TRBJ2-3,.,11,.,TGTGCCAGCAGCTTACAGGGCACGCAGTATTTT,CASSLQGTQYF
TRBV6-5,TRBJ2-6,.,15,.,TGTGCCAGCAGTTACTCCAACTCTGGGGCCAACGTCCTGACTTTC,CASSYSNSGANVLTF
TRBV6-4,TRBJ2-3,.,15,.,TGTGCCAGCAGCCCTCAGGGAGGAGGCACAGATACGCAGTATTTT,CASSPQGGGTDTQYF
TRBV11-3,TRBJ1-1,.,14,TRBD1,TGTGCCAGCAGCCCAGGGGGCCCTAGGACTGAAGCTTTCTTT,CASSPGGPRTEAFF
TRBV6-5,TRBJ2-7,few,14,.,TGTGCCAGCAAGGAGCGGGCTAGACCCTACGAGCAGTACTTC,CASKERARPYEQYF
TRBV19,TRBJ2-7,.,15,TRBD2,TGTGCCAGTAGAACACTAGCGGGAGGGAACTACGAGCAGTACTTC,CASRTLAGGNYEQYF
TRBV4-1,TRBJ1-5,.,13,.,TGCGCCAGCAGCCAAGGCCCAGATCAGCCCCAGCATTTT,CASSQGPDQPQHF
TRBV6-5,TRBJ1-5,.,14,TRBD1,TGTGCCAGCAGTTCGGGACAGGGGTGGCAGCCCCAGCATTTT,CASSSGQGWQPQHF
TRBV7-9,TRBJ2-1,.,15,TRBD2,TGTGCCAGCAGCTCCGGACTAGCGACGTACAATGAGCAGTTCTTC,CASSSGLATYNEQFF
TRBV7-6,TRBJ1-6,few,16,TRBD1,TGTGCCAGCAGCTTAGGGGCCGCAGGGGGTCGATCACCCCTCCACTTT,CASSLGAAGGRSPLHF
TRBV27,TRBJ2-7,.,15,TRBD1,TGTGCCAGCAGTTTAGGGGACAGCGTCGCCTACGAGCAGTACTTC,CASSLGDSVAYEQYF
TRBV28,TRBJ2-5,once,15,.,TGTGCCAGCAGTGGGAAAACAGGGTTGGGAGAGACCCAGTACTTC,CASSGKTGLGETQYF
TRBV7-9,TRBJ2-7,.,17,.,TGTGCCAGCAGCTTACCGGCTAAGCGGCCAGGGGAGTACGAGCAGTACTTC,CASSLPAKRPGEYEQYF
TRBV7-2,TRBJ1-5,.,15,TRBD1,TGTGCCAGCAGCTTAGGGACAGGGACTCGTCAGCCCCAGCATTTT,CASSLGTGTRQPQHF
TRBV2,TRBJ2-7,.,12,.,TGTGCCAGCAGGCAGGAAACCTACGAGCAGTACTTC,CASRQETYEQYF
TRBV6-1,TRBJ2-3,.,14,TRBD1,TGTGCCACCTTCGAGGGGGCCATCACAGATACGCAGTATTTT,CATFEGAITDTQYF
TRBV5-1,TRBJ2-5,.,18,TRBD2,TGCGCCAGCAGTTACGTTTCACCGGGACTAGCGGGAGCAAAGACCCAGTACTTC,CASSYVSPGLAGAKTQYF
TRBV9,TRBJ1-5,.,18,.,TGTGCCAGCAGCGTAGGATCGGTGTGGGGGGGTTGCAATCAGCCCCAGCATTTT,CASSVGSVWGGCNQPQHF
TRBV29-1,TRBJ2-3,.,10,.,TGCAGCGTTCGGTCGGATACGCAGTATTTT,CSVRSDTQYF